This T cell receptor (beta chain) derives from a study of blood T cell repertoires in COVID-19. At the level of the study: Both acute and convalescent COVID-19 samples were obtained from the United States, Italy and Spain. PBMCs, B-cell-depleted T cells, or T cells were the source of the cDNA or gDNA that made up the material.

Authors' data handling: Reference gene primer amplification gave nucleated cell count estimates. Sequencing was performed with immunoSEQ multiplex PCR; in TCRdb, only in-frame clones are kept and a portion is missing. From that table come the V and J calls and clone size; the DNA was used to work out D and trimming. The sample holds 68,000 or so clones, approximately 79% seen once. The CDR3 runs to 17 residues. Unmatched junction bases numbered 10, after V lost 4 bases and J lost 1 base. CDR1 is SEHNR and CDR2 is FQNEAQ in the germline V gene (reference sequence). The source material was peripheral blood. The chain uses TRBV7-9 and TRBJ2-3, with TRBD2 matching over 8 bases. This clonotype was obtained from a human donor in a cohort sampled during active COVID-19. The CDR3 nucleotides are TGTGCCAGCAGCTCAACCGCACTAGCGGCCGGCACAGATACGCAGTATTTT. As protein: CASSSTALAAGTDTQYF.